This T cell receptor (beta chain) was documented in a study of beta chain features in type 1 diabetes (dated by TCRdb to 2017 to 2018). At the level of the whole study: Mean age, gender distribution, total cell number and subset yield were not different between patients and healthy donors. Across all samples, 90 million to 130 million sorted cells were examined, and cell number per subset correlated strongly with RNA yield. The study compared the TCRB repertoires of sorted circulating CD4+ T cell subsets in recently diagnosed type 1 diabetes patients with those in matched healthy donors. Naive and central memory subsets were obtained from all 28 donors, but regulatory and stem cell-like memory subsets were isolated from only 8 patients and roughly 8 healthy donors.

A distance of 16 bases separates the germline ends of V and J, which lose 4 bases and 0 bases respectively. The CDR3 measures 17 amino acids from cysteine to phenylalanine. CDR3 DNA is the only sequence kept; it has 51 bases, read in frame from the first base. CDR1 and CDR2 (MGHRA, YSYEKL) derive from the germline V gene. This clone was counted only a few times. Its antigen remains undetermined. The sample holds no much larger clone one base away, and base qualities are not on file. The paper as a whole reports these results and caveats: PCR may preferentially amplify shorter templates, but because patient and control samples were amplified and corrected together, any resulting skew would affect both groups equally. At VDJ recombination sites, type 1 diabetes patients had fewer insertions and more deleted nucleotides, which implies abnormalities in thymic rearrangement. Naive, central memory and regulatory TCRB repertoires appeared more similar among patients than among healthy donors. Because cDNA was sequenced instead of genomic DNA, activated cells with high expression could be over-represented, although the groups did not differ in activation or CD3 levels. Because small numbers of individuals were included in the HLA sub-analyses, any influence of HLA type on TCRB rearrangement was left unresolved. Type 1 diabetes patients showed a moderate but significant shortening of TCRB CDR3 length in all four CD4+ subsets.

A single peripheral blood draw of around 0.11 L on average was collected from each donor into heparinised tubes. Using a panel that included CD45RO, CCR7, CD25, CD127, CD95 and CD27, naive, central memory, regulatory and stem cell-like memory CD4+ T cells were sorted on a BD FACSAria II. Purity was above 98% for every sorted population. PBMCs were separated immediately by Lymphoprep density gradient centrifugation and were stained directly, without being cultured. To minimize batch effects, samples were stained and sorted in pairs, one healthy donor with one patient per experiment. The entire isolated RNA was reverse transcribed using the High Capacity cDNA Reverse Transcription Kit, and thus expressed TCRB transcripts were sequenced. Deep immunoSEQ sequencing was applied to naive, central memory and regulatory T cell samples, giving an average of about 3.57 million total reads per sample. Sorted cells were lysed in RLT buffer, and RNA was extracted using DNase-treated RNeasy Micro or Mini kits according to cell number. To prevent cross-contamination, each cell subset was processed individually, whereas patient and healthy donor samples were processed jointly. The immunoSEQ multiplex PCR was used to amplify TCRB sequences from cDNA, generating 87-bp fragments that spanned the CDR3 region. The amplicons were sequenced using the Illumina HiSeq platform. For the original study's pipeline: PCR bias was computationally corrected using synthetic template baselines, reads within Hamming distance 2 were collapsed, and singletons that could not be merged were discarded. Reads were aligned against IMGT to assign V, D and J genes, CDR3 length and insertions or deletions at six rearrangement sites. Within each subset, clonotype counts were normalized to sorted cell number, after which true diversity and Gini coefficients were computed with the tcR R package. The overlap coefficient, calculated on TCRB nucleotide sequences, was used to quantify repertoire sharing. Out-of-frame TCRB sequences from naive cells were analyzed as a proxy for the pre-selection repertoire. Drawn from immuneACCESS, this table holds only the in-frame rearrangements with V and J called that TCRdb kept. Clones are partly lost; checked studies trace under half to an unresolved V gene and leave the rest unexplained. D and trimming were read from the DNA, whereas the V and J calls and clone size are those reported in that table. The sample table shows roughly 400,000 clones, and over 13% are seen once. The top ten hold approximately 0.019% of the sample.

Sequencing input: naive CD4+ T cells from blood. Per the publication, the cell subset or site label means: true naive CD4+ T cells. This receptor was identified in a woman younger than 35 in good health. The rearranged segments are TRBV4-1 and TRBJ2-1; TRBD1 is perhaps the D gene, given 6 matching bases. Here is the DNA: TGCGCCAGCAGCCCGACAGGTTCCCGGAGCTCCTACAATGAGCAGTTCTTC. Its coded protein is CASSPTGSRSSYNEQFF.